Here is one T cell receptor (beta chain) with its context. Antigen: not known. The sample belongs to a study of cytomegalovirus exposure and HLA in healthy donors. Study findings and constraints: CMV serostatus was the only immune exposure information that was available. Analysis was performed later, and it showed HLA-associated TCR beta chains to be more clonally expanded than equally common others.

The CDR3 length is 15 residues. V lost 6 bases and J lost 2; bases outside the gene matches: 5. CDR1 is SNHLY and CDR2 is FYNNEI in the germline V gene. A multiplex PCR was run with 60 Vbeta primers and 13 Jbeta primers. Only in-frame clones appear in the TCRdb table, and some are missing; sequencing was by immunoSEQ multiplex PCR. The repertoire consists of about 130,000 clones, with approximately 80% occurring once and the leading ten covering more than 10%. This TCR was sampled from a woman aged 40 to 49 in good health and CMV-seropositive. This chain joins TRBV2 and TRBJ2-7; 12 bases fit TRBD2. Specimen: PBMCs. The CDR3, as DNA: TGTGCCAGCAGATCCGGACTAGCGGGGACCTACGAGCAGTACTTC. This codes for CASRSGLAGTYEQYF.